This T cell receptor (beta chain) was captured in a study of patients and donors after allogeneic stem cell transplantation. This clonotype was found a few times. TCRdb independently ran MiXCR on the RT-PCR reads; one entry per CDR3 protein. The table has 200,000 to 250,000 distinct CDR3 sequences, over 30% seen once; the top ten hold 9.5% to 13%. Trimming took off 2 bases at V and 5 bases at J, with 13 bases between the two ends. Germline V gene lookup returns CDR1 SGHRS and CDR2 YFSETQ. This CDR3 spans 15 amino acids. The sequenced material came from blood, either unsorted or a sorted T cell fraction (not recorded which). The chain uses TRBV5-1 and TRBJ1-4; possible D gene TRBD1, 6 bases. The clonotype was recovered from a human donor who was either an allogeneic HSCT recipient or a stem cell or donor lymphocyte infusion donor (not recorded which). It is not recorded whose cells these are; they may come from a transplant donor. For the CDR3, the DNA is TGCGCCAGCAGCTTTACAGGGCTGGGGAATGAAAAACTGTTTTTT. It is translated as CASSFTGLGNEKLFF.